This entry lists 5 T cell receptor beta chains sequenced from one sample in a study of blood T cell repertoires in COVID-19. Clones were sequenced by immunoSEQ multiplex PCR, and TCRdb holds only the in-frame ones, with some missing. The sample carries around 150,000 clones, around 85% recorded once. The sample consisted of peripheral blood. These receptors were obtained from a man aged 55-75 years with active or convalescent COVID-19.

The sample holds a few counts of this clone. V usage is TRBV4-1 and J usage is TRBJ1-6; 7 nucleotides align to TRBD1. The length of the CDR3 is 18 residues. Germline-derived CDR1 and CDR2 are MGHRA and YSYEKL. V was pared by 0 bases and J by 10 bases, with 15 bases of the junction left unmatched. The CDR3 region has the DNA TGCGCCAGCAGCCAAGATCGCTCAGGGGGTACTAGTAGATCACCCCTCCACTTT. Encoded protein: CASSQDRSGGTSRSPLHF.

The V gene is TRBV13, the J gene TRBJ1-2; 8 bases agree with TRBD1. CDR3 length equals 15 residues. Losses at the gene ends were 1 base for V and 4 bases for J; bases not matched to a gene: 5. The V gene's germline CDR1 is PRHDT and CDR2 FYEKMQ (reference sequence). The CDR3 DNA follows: TGTGCCAGCAGCTTAGAGACAGGGGAGATCTATGGCTACACCTTC. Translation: CASSLETGEIYGYTF.

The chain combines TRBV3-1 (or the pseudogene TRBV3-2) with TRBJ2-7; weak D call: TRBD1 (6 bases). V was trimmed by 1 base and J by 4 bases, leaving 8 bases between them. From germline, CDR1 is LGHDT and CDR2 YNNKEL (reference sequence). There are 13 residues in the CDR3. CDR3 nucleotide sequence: TGTGCCAGCAGCCAAGCAAGGGGGTACGAGCAGTACTTC. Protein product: CASSQARGYEQYF.

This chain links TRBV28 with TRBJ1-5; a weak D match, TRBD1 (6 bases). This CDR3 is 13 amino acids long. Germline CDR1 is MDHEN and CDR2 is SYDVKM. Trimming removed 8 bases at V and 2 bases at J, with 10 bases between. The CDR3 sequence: CASLRQGNQPQHF. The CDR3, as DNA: TGTGCCAGCCTTAGACAGGGCAATCAGCCCCAGCATTTT.

DNA of the CDR3: TGTGCCAGTAGTATGTCATTGCTGGGGGACAGGGGCCCCAAACTCCTCCACTTT. This codes for CASSMSLLGDRGPKLLHF. V usage is TRBV19 and J usage is TRBJ1-6, with TRBD1 matching over 10 bases. CDR1 is LNHDA and CDR2 is SQIVND in the germline V gene (reference sequence). The CDR3 runs to 18 residues. V shed 3 bases and J 15 bases; nucleotides not matched to a gene: 20.